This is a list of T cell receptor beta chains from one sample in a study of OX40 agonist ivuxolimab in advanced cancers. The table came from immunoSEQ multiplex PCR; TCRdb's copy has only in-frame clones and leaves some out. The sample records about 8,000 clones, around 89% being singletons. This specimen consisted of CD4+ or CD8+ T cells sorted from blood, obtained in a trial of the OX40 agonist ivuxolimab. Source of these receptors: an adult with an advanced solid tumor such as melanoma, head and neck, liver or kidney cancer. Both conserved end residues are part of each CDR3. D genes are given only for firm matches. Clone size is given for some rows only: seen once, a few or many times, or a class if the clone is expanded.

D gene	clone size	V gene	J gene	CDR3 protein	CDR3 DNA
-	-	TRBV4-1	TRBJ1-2	CASSQEPRPGLSYGYTF	TGCGCCAGCAGCCAAGAACCCCGCCCGGGGCTTAGCTATGGCTACACCTTC
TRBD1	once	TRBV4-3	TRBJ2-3	CASSQDTGGQGSDTQYF	TGCGCCAGCAGCCAAGATACTGGAGGACAGGGATCAGATACGCAGTATTTT
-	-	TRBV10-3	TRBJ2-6	CAISESGQGSGANVLTF	TGTGCCATCAGTGAGTCTGGGCAGGGCTCTGGGGCCAACGTCCTGACTTTC
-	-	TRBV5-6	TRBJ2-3	CASSLPSTDTQYF	TGTGCCAGCAGCTTGCCGAGCACAGATACGCAGTATTTT
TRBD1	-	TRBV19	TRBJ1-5	CASSTRDRGSNQPQHF	TGTGCCAGTAGTACCAGAGACAGGGGTAGCAATCAGCCCCAGCATTTT
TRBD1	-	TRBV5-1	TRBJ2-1	CASSLGGQGKGEQFF	TGCGCCAGCAGCTTGGGCGGACAGGGTAAAGGTGAGCAGTTCTTC
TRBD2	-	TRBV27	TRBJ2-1	CASSQGLAGVSYNEQFF	TGTGCCAGCAGTCAGGGACTAGCGGGGGTCTCCTACAATGAGCAGTTCTTC
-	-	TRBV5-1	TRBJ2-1	CASSSLPGPVHNEQFF	TGCGCCAGCAGCTCTTTACCGGGTCCGGTGCACAATGAGCAGTTCTTC
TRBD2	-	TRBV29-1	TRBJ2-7	CSVKAGTSGRPSSYEQYF	TGCAGCGTCAAAGCCGGGACTAGCGGGAGGCCGAGCTCCTACGAGCAGTACTTC
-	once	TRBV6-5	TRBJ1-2	CASSYSRHGGYTF	TGTGCCAGCAGTTACTCGAGACATGGCGGCTACACCTTC
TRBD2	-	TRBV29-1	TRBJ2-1	CSASRTSGSTEQFF	TGCAGCGCCTCCCGGACTAGCGGGAGTACTGAGCAGTTCTTC
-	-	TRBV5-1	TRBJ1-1	CASSLQENTEAFF	TGCGCCAGCAGCTTACAGGAGAACACTGAAGCTTTCTTT
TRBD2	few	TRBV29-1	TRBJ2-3	CSVEGSGRSGGTDTQYF	TGCAGCGTTGAGGGGAGCGGGAGGTCTGGTGGCACAGATACGCAGTATTTT
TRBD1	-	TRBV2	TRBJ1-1	CASSEQGEGAFF	TGTGCCAGCAGTGAGCAGGGGGAGGGAGCTTTCTTT
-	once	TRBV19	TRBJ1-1	CASSMGVMDTEAFF	TGTGCCAGCAGTATGGGGGTGATGGACACTGAAGCTTTCTTT
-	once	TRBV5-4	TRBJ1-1	CASSLAGQGYIGTEAFF	TGTGCCAGCAGCTTGGCCGGGCAGGGATATATAGGCACTGAAGCTTTCTTT
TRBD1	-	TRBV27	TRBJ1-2	CASRRAGGANYGYTF	TGTGCCAGCAGACGAGCAGGGGGCGCTAACTATGGCTACACCTTC
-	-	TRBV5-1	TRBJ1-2	CASSLMDGNYGYTF	TGCGCCAGCAGCTTGATGGACGGAAACTATGGCTACACCTTC
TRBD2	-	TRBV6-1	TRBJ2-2	CASSELAVDHPGELFF	TGTGCCAGCAGTGAACTAGCGGTCGACCACCCCGGGGAGCTGTTTTTT
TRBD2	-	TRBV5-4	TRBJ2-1	CASSPTGGADPLSQEFF	TGTGCCAGCAGCCCCACGGGGGGAGCGGACCCTCTCTCCCAAGAGTTCTTC
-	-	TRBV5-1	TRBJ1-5	CASSPGTEGQPQHF	TGCGCCAGCAGCCCCGGGACCGAGGGACAGCCCCAGCATTTT
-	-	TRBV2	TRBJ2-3	CASSVRQTDTQYF	TGTGCCAGCAGTGTGCGGCAGACAGATACGCAGTATTTT
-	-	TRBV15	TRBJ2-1	CATSREGGTIYNEQFF	TGTGCCACCAGCAGGGAGGGCGGGACGATCTACAATGAGCAGTTCTTC
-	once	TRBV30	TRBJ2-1	CAWSGGGTDDNEQFF	TGTGCCTGGAGTGGCGGCGGGACCGACGACAATGAGCAGTTCTTC
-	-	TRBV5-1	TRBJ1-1	CASSFIQGVSTEAFF	TGCGCCAGCAGCTTTATACAGGGAGTAAGTACTGAAGCTTTCTTT
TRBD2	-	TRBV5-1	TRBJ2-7	CASSRLAGSSYEQYF	TGCGCCAGCAGCCGACTAGCTGGGAGCTCCTACGAGCAGTACTTC
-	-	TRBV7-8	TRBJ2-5	CASSFSGTQETQYF	TGTGCCAGCAGCTTCTCCGGGACCCAAGAGACCCAGTACTTC
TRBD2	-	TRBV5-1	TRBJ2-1	CASSLEGASGYNEQFF	TGCGCCAGCAGCTTGGAAGGGGCTAGCGGTTACAATGAGCAGTTCTTC
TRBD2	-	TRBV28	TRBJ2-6	CASIGSGTPVGANVLTF	TGTGCCAGCATAGGTAGCGGGACCCCGGTGGGGGCCAACGTCCTGACTTTC
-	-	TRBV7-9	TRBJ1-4	CASSLGRENEKLFF	TGTGCCAGCAGCTTAGGCAGGGAAAATGAAAAACTGTTTTTT
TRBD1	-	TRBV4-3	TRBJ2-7	CASSQRWEQGVYEQYF	TGCGCCAGCAGCCAAAGATGGGAGCAGGGGGTTTACGAGCAGTACTTC
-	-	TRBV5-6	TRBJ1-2	CASSLVGGSYGYTF	TGTGCCAGCAGCTTGGTGGGGGGAAGCTATGGCTACACCTTC
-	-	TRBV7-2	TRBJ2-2	CASSRGAYGELFF	TGTGCCAGCAGCCGAGGAGCGTACGGGGAGCTGTTTTTT
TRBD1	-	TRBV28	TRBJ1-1	CASSPGQGTTEAFF	TGTGCCAGCAGTCCCGGACAGGGTACGACTGAAGCTTTCTTT
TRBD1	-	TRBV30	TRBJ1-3	CAWSDPGTGGNTIYF	TGTGCCTGGAGTGATCCCGGGACAGGGGGAAACACCATATATTTT
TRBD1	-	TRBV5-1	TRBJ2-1	CASSAGGAPTTEQFF	TGCGCCAGCAGCGCAGGGGGCGCCCCTACCACCGAGCAGTTCTTC
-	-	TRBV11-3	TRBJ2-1	CASSLGGLTYNEQFF	TGTGCCAGCAGCTTAGGGGGACTGACTTACAATGAGCAGTTCTTC
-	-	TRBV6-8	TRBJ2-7	CASSYSGGKGEQYF	TGTGCCAGCAGTTACTCGGGGGGAAAGGGCGAGCAGTACTTC
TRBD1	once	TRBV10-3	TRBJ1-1	CAISGPGQGYTEAFF	TGTGCCATCAGTGGGCCGGGACAGGGTTACACTGAAGCTTTCTTT
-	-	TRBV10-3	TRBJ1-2	CAIWPGPGVYGYTF	TGTGCCATCTGGCCAGGGCCGGGGGTCTATGGCTACACCTTC
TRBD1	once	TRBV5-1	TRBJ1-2	CASSFSGGIDYGYTF	TGCGCCAGCAGCTTCTCAGGGGGCATCGACTATGGCTACACCTTC
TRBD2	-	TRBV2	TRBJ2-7	CASSSGRLSYEQYF	TGTGCCAGCAGTAGCGGGAGGCTCTCCTACGAGCAGTACTTC
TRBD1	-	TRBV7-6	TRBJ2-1	CASSGLRDRGPNEQFF	TGTGCCAGCAGCGGCCTCCGGGACAGGGGGCCAAATGAGCAGTTCTTC
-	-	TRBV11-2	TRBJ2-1	CASSLVRSAYNEQFF	TGTGCCAGCAGCTTGGTCAGGTCCGCCTACAATGAGCAGTTCTTC
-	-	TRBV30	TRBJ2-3	CAWSVFGRGATTDTQYF	TGTGCCTGGAGTGTATTTGGCCGAGGGGCAACCACAGATACGCAGTATTTT